Below are 10 T cell receptor beta chains sequenced from a single sample in a study of blood T cell repertoires in COVID-19 (dated by TCRdb to about 2020). Libraries came from the immunoSEQ multiplex PCR assay. TCRdb obtained this table from immuneACCESS and retained in-frame rearrangements with V and J assigned. These tables miss some clones; where compared with another copy, unresolved V genes account for less than half of the shortfall, and the remainder is unexplained. Recorded for this sample are about 300,000 clones; around 90% of them occurred a single time. Clones ranked in the top ten supply approximately 8.8% of the sample. Sequences were obtained from peripheral blood. The receptors were sampled from a man younger than 30 with active or convalescent COVID-19.

The gene calls are TRBV3-1 (or the pseudogene TRBV3-2) and TRBJ2-7; TRBD2 matches 8 bases. The germline gives CDR1 LGHDT, CDR2 YNNKEL (reference sequence). The CDR3 contains 14 residues. J was trimmed by 7 bases and V by 4 bases; bases with no gene match: 9. The CDR3 reads CASSLERGPREQYF. The DNA for the CDR3 is TGTGCCAGCAGCCTTGAGCGGGGGCCCAGGGAGCAGTACTTC.

The chain joins TRBV9 to TRBJ1-2, with TRBD1 as a possible D gene (5 bases). Trimming pared 5 bases from V and 4 bases from J, leaving 12 bases between. Germline CDR1 reads SGDLS; CDR2 reads YYNGEE. The CDR3 runs 13 residues. CDR3 in amino acids: CASRGRATYGYTF. For the CDR3, the DNA is TGTGCCAGCAGGGGCAGGGCCACCTATGGCTACACCTTC.

The rearrangement uses TRBV7-8 and TRBJ1-2; D call uncertain. V was trimmed by 5 bases and J by 6 bases, leaving 19 bases between them. The CDR3 covers 15 residues. CDR1 and CDR2 from the germline V gene are SGHVS and FQNEAQ. The CDR3 is CASSPRGQRQDGYTF. DNA for the CDR3: TGTGCCAGCAGCCCCCGGGGTCAGCGGCAGGATGGCTACACCTTC.

The chain employs TRBV29-1 and TRBJ1-1; 8 positions match TRBD1. Germline trimming cut 5 bases from V and 1 base from J; bases unmatched to any gene: 6. The CDR3 is 14 residues long. The germline gives CDR1 SQVTM, CDR2 ANQGSEA. This CDR3 reads CSVQAGQANTEAFF. The CDR3 DNA follows: TGCAGCGTTCAGGCGGGACAGGCGAACACTGAAGCTTTCTTT. The whole variable domain, remainder taken from reference TRBV29-1 and TRBJ1-1, is SAVISQKPSRDICQRGTSLTIQCQVDSQVTMMFWYRQQPGQSLTLIATANQGSEATYESGFVIDKFPISRPNLTFSTLTVSNMSPEDSSIYLCSVQAGQANTEAFFGQGTRLTVV.

The rearrangement uses TRBV19 and TRBJ1-5; 9 nucleotides match TRBD1. The V and J ends lost 4 bases and 0 bases, in that order; junction bases with no gene match: 4. The length of the CDR3 is 16 residues. Per the germline V gene, CDR1 is LNHDA and CDR2 is SQIVND (reference sequence). In nucleotides, the CDR3 is TGTGCCAGTAGTAGGACAGGGGTCCATAGCAATCAGCCCCAGCATTTT. It is translated as CASSRTGVHSNQPQHF.

The chain employs TRBV7-9 and TRBJ2-7; 8 positions match TRBD1. This CDR3 spans 15 amino acids. The V gene end was trimmed by 1 base and the J gene end by 3 bases; junction bases not matched to a gene: 5. CDR1 SEHNR and CDR2 FQNEAQ come from the germline V gene (reference sequence). CDR3 DNA: TGTGCCAGCAGCTTAGGGGGGACAGGCAACTACGAGCAGTACTTC. This translates into CASSLGGTGNYEQYF.

The gene calls are TRBV4-1 and TRBJ1-2, with 7 bases fitting TRBD1. CDR3 length equals 16 residues. J was trimmed by 0 bases and V by 6 bases; bases with no gene match: 10. Germline V gives CDR1 MGHRA, CDR2 YSYEKL. The DNA of the CDR3 is TGCGCCAGCAGGCACCCGGGACAGAGTCCTAACTATGGCTACACCTTC. Protein sequence: CASRHPGQSPNYGYTF.

This clone was counted many times. The V and J genes are TRBV6-4 and TRBJ2-3; 10 bases agree with TRBD2. Germline CDR1 reads MRHNA; CDR2 reads SNTAGT. After removal of 2 bases from V and 1 base from J, the junction contained 0 bases not matched to a gene. The CDR3 consists of 15 residues. The CDR3 DNA follows: TGTGCCAGCAGTGACGGGACTAGCGGCACAGATACGCAGTATTTT. This encodes CASSDGTSGTDTQYF.

V usage is TRBV10-3 and J usage is TRBJ1-5; maybe TRBD1 (6 bases). Germline CDR1 ENHRY, CDR2 SYGVKD. CDR3 size: 14 residues. Trimming took off 5 bases at V and 4 bases at J, with 12 bases between the two ends. DNA of the CDR3: TGTGCCATCAGTATACAGGGTACGAATCAGCCCCAGCATTTT. It specifies CAISIQGTNQPQHF.

This clone has just a few counts. This sequence joins TRBV9 and TRBJ2-7; D unresolved. The V end lost 0 bases, the J end lost 7 bases, and 11 bases lay between the germline ends. In germline, CDR1 is SGDLS, CDR2 YYNGEE. This CDR3 has 13 amino acids. CDR3 bases: TGTGCCAGCAGCGTAGGCCCTGTTGAGGAGCAGTACTTC. Protein product: CASSVGPVEEQYF.